This T cell receptor (beta chain) was captured by sequencing in a study of blood T cell repertoires in COVID-19. With 3 bases removed from V and 10 bases from J, the gap between germline ends came to 10 bases. There are 12 residues in the CDR3. Germline assignment: CDR1 MNHEY and CDR2 SMNVEV (reference sequence). TCRdb's copy holds only in-frame clones and misses some; the assay was immunoSEQ multiplex PCR. The sample has roughly 200,000 clones, 70% to 90% seen once. The origin of this receptor is a man aged 40-50 years with active or convalescent COVID-19. Sequencing used peripheral blood. The chain carries TRBV27 and TRBJ2-1; D is uncertain. The CDR3 bases are TGTGCCAGCAGTTTCCCGGGTAAGGAGCAGTTCTTC. It encodes CASSFPGKEQFF.